The 32 T cell receptor beta chains given below trace back to one sample, sequenced in a study of blood T cell repertoires in COVID-19 (dated by TCRdb to 2019 to 2021). The library was prepared using the immunoSEQ multiplex PCR assay. TCRdb limited this immuneACCESS table to in-frame rearrangements with V and J called. A share of clones is missing; checked studies link under half to unresolved V genes, and the rest is unexplained. For this sample there are tens of thousands of clones; roughly 85% appear just once. The ten largest account for 14% of the sample. The sample consisted of peripheral blood. The source of these receptors is a human donor with acute or convalescent COVID-19. The donor label of this sample is uncertain.

The chain is built from TRBV15 and TRBJ2-7, with D possibly matching TRBD1 (5 bases). The V and J ends lost 2 bases and 0 bases respectively, with 11 bases between them. This CDR3 spans 15 amino acids. Germline CDR1 is LNHNV and CDR2 is YYDKDF (reference sequence). CDR3 loop: CATSRSGHSSYEQYF. The DNA of the CDR3 is TGTGCCACCAGCAGATCCGGACACAGCTCCTACGAGCAGTACTTC.

The chain's CDR3 is CASSGIQALSPLHF. CDR3 coding DNA: TGTGCCAGCAGTGGAATACAGGCTTTGTCACCCCTCCACTTT. The V call is TRBV2, the J call TRBJ1-6, with D tentatively TRBD1 (5 bases). The ends were cut back, 4 bases at V and 10 bases at J, with 14 bases in the middle. CDR1 and CDR2 (germline): SNHLY, FYNNEI. The CDR3 loop spans 14 amino acids.

The rearrangement joins TRBV27 to TRBJ1-6; D possibly corresponds to TRBD1 (5 bases). CDR1 MNHEY and CDR2 SMNVEV come from the germline V gene (reference sequence). Trimming took off 4 bases at V and 6 bases at J, with 10 bases between the two ends. The CDR3 sequence is 14 residues long. CDR3: CASSSGTLNSPLHF. As DNA, the CDR3 is TGTGCCAGCAGTTCCGGGACTCTTAATTCACCCCTCCACTTT.

The chain carries TRBV19 and TRBJ2-3; the match to TRBD2 covers 7 bases. The CDR3 sequence is 17 residues long. CDR1 and CDR2 (germline): LNHDA, SQIVND (reference sequence). J gave up 4 bases and V 3 bases, and 13 bases lay outside the gene matches. CDR3 nucleotides: TGTGCCAGTAGTATCCAGCGGGATAGCACAAGGGCAGATACGCAGTATTTT. Protein product: CASSIQRDSTRADTQYF.

The chain recombines TRBV7-9 with TRBJ2-3, with 13 nucleotides matching TRBD2. V lost 1 base, J lost 0 bases, and 7 bases stayed unmatched. CDR1 is SEHNR, CDR2 FQNEAQ, per germline (reference sequence). This CDR3 has 19 residues. The CDR3 coding sequence is TGTGCCAGCAGCTTAGGGAATTTACTAGCGGGGGGGAGCACAGATACGCAGTATTTT. This gives the protein CASSLGNLLAGGSTDTQYF.

The CDR3 DNA reads TGCAGCGCCGCAAGACTAGCGGGAGCGGCAGATACGCAGTATTTT. As protein: CSAARLAGAADTQYF. V usage is TRBV29-1 and J usage is TRBJ2-3, with TRBD2 identical over 12 bases. CDR3 length: 15 amino acids. Germline loops: CDR1 SQVTM, CDR2 ANQGSEA. V lost 7 bases to trimming and J lost 4 bases; unmatched junction nucleotides: 9.

The chain recombines TRBV30 with TRBJ1-2; D is perhaps TRBD1 (5 bases). Trimming left V 1 base short and J 4 bases short, with 13 bases between. The CDR3 totals 14 residues. Germline CDR1 and CDR2: GTSNPN and SVGIG (reference sequence). The CDR3 loop is CAWSGGQAIYGYTF. In DNA form, the CDR3 reads TGTGCCTGGAGTGGTGGACAAGCAATCTATGGCTACACCTTC.

This chain joins TRBV7-9 and TRBJ1-6; tentative D call: TRBD1 (5 bases). V lost 4 bases to trimming and J lost 9 bases, with 16 bases between them. CDR1 and CDR2 from the germline V gene are SEHNR and FQNEAQ (reference sequence). The CDR3 is made up of 15 amino acids. CDR3: CASSSQGAGGSPLHF. Written as DNA, the CDR3 is TGTGCCAGCAGCTCCCAGGGAGCGGGGGGTTCACCCCTCCACTTT.

The chain recombines TRBV19 with TRBJ2-5, with 10 bases matching TRBD1. The germline gives CDR1 LNHDA, CDR2 SQIVND (reference sequence). The CDR3 loop spans 13 amino acids. V shed 10 bases and J 1 base; nucleotides not matched to a gene: 3. The CDR3 DNA reads as TGTGCCACCGGACAGGGGGGCCAAGAGACCCAGTACTTC. The encoded protein is CATGQGGQETQYF.

The chain is built from TRBV28 and TRBJ2-3, with TRBD2 matching over 7 bases. CDR1 and CDR2 from the germline V gene are MDHEN and SYDVKM. V shed 5 bases, J shed 4 bases, and the junction held 3 bases outside the gene matches. The CDR3 sequence is 13 residues long. The CDR3 bases are TGTGCCAGCAGTAGCCTAGCGGCAGATACGCAGTATTTT. It encodes CASSSLAADTQYF.

This chain joins TRBV5-1 and TRBJ1-1, with D perhaps matching TRBD1 (5 bases). CDR1 and CDR2 (germline): SGHRS, YFSETQ. The CDR3 runs to 15 residues. Trimming left V 0 bases short and J 1 base short, with 10 bases between. The CDR3 DNA follows: TGCGCCAGCAGCTTGGTCGGGGGTCCGAACACTGAAGCTTTCTTT. This translates into CASSLVGGPNTEAFF.

J is TRBJ2-7 and V is TRBV19; 7 bases are shared with TRBD1. Germline values: CDR1 LNHDA, CDR2 SQIVND (reference sequence). There are 13 residues in the CDR3. V was clipped by 7 bases and J by 5 bases; unmatched bases: 8. The CDR3 loop is CASKETGTDEQYF. The CDR3 nucleotides read TGTGCCAGTAAGGAGACAGGGACCGACGAGCAGTACTTC.

The chain couples TRBV27 to TRBJ2-5; TRBD1 might be the D (5 bases). V was shortened by 5 bases and J by 5 bases, with 18 bases between the two germline ends. This CDR3 comprises 15 residues. CDR1 and CDR2 (germline): MNHEY, SMNVEV (reference sequence). Here the CDR3 reads CASSPDIHGGETQYF. The CDR3 coding sequence is TGTGCCAGCAGTCCGGACATACACGGTGGGGAGACCCAGTACTTC.

The CDR3 sequence: CASSFGGSSYNEQFF. In nucleotides, the CDR3 is TGTGCCAGCAGCTTCGGCGGGAGCTCCTACAATGAGCAGTTCTTC. The chain carries TRBV7-2 and TRBJ2-1, with TRBD2 matching 7 bases. This CDR3 is built from 15 residues. The germline gives CDR1 SGHTA, CDR2 FQGNSA. With 3 bases clipped from V and 0 bases from J, the junction kept 2 bases outside the gene matches.

The chain links TRBV7-9 to TRBJ1-4; maybe TRBD1 (5 bases). Germline CDR1 is SEHNR and CDR2 is FQNEAQ (reference sequence). This CDR3 contains 14 residues. The germline V and J ends were trimmed by 5 bases and 8 bases, with 15 bases remaining between them. The CDR3 nucleotides read TGTGCCAGCAGCCCCGGGGGTGTCGGGGAAAAACTGTTTTTT. Its protein is CASSPGGVGEKLFF.

In regard to this clone: One end of the junction does not line up with germline, which may come from a read error. The rearrangement joins TRBV27 to TRBJ2-3; weak D call: TRBD2 (6 bases). This CDR3 contains 17 residues. The germline V gene encodes CDR1 MNHEY and CDR2 SMNVEV (reference sequence). The CDR3 region has the DNA TGCGCCAGCAGCCTATTTACGGGGGTGGGAAGCACAGATACGCAGTATTTT. Residues: CASSLFTGVGSTDTQYF.

This clone was observed a single time. The rearrangement joins TRBV10-3 to TRBJ1-1; TRBD1 matches at 10 bases. V shed 6 bases and J 6 bases; nucleotides not matched to a gene: 7. This CDR3 region has 14 residues. Germline assignment: CDR1 ENHRY and CDR2 SYGVKD. Here the CDR3 DNA reads TGTGCCATCAGCGTCGACGGACAGGGGGCTGAAGCTTTCTTT. Translating gives CAISVDGQGAEAFF.

Of note for this clone: At one end, the junction sequence differs from germline, possibly due to a read error. The J gene is TRBJ2-1, the V gene TRBV7-7, with 13 bases aligning to TRBD2. Germline V lookup: CDR1 SSHAT, CDR2 FNYEAQ (reference sequence). The CDR3 has 15 amino acids. The chain's CDR3 is CASSSGTSGANEQFF. DNA for the CDR3: TGTGCTAGCAGCTCCGGGACTAGCGGGGCCAATGAGCAGTTCTTC.

The CDR3 bases are TGTGCCAGTAGTACCGACCCCGGGAGTGTAACCTACGAGCAGTACTTC. It translates to CASSTDPGSVTYEQYF. The chain links TRBV19 to TRBJ2-7, with D tentatively TRBD2 (6 bases). The CDR3 has 16 residues. The germline V and J ends were trimmed by 4 bases and 2 bases, with 18 bases remaining between them. The germline gives CDR1 LNHDA, CDR2 SQIVND (reference sequence).

The genes are TRBV2 and TRBJ2-1; TRBD2 matches 8 bases. J lost 6 bases, V lost 6 bases, and 7 bases had no gene match. CDR1 is SNHLY and CDR2 is FYNNEI in the germline V gene. The CDR3 runs 14 residues. The CDR3 spells CASSLAGSPNEQFF. The CDR3 bases are TGTGCCAGCAGCTTAGCGGGGTCGCCCAATGAGCAGTTCTTC. The variable domain in full, completed from reference TRBV2 and TRBJ2-1, reads EPEVTQTPSHQVTQMGQEVILRCVPISNHLYFYWYRQILGQKVEFLVSFYNNEISEKSEIFDDQFSVERPDGSNFTLKIRSTKLEDSAMYFCASSLAGSPNEQFFGPGTRLTVL.

J is TRBJ2-1 and V is TRBV7-6; D is ambiguous. This CDR3 region has 15 residues. In germline, CDR1 is SGHVS, CDR2 FNYEAQ. The V end lost 3 bases, the J end lost 0 bases, and 9 bases lay between the germline ends. CDR3 coding DNA: TGTGCCAGCAGCTTGCGGATTAGCTCCTACAATGAGCAGTTCTTC. Translating gives CASSLRISSYNEQFF.

The rearrangement uses TRBV3-1 (or the pseudogene TRBV3-2) and TRBJ1-2; D is undetermined. This CDR3 region has 12 residues. The germline V gene encodes CDR1 LGHDT and CDR2 YNNKEL (reference sequence). The ends were cut back, 2 bases at V and 6 bases at J, with 7 bases in the middle. For the CDR3, the DNA is TGTGCCAGCAGCCAAAGGGAGAATGGCTACACCTTC. As protein: CASSQRENGYTF.

This chain links TRBV5-5 with TRBJ2-1; the match to TRBD2 covers 9 bases. J gave up 10 bases and V 2 bases, and 19 bases lay outside the gene matches. CDR3 size: 18 residues. Germline values: CDR1 SGHKS, CDR2 YYEKEE (reference sequence). CDR3 nucleotide sequence: TGTGCCAGCAGCTTTAGGGTTTTAGCGGGGGCCCCTCTTTTAGAGCAGTTCTTC. It encodes CASSFRVLAGAPLLEQFF.

The chain combines TRBV19 with TRBJ1-1; 9 bases agree with TRBD1. CDR1 and CDR2 from the germline V gene are LNHDA and SQIVND (reference sequence). The ends lost 6 bases at V and 5 bases at J; junction bases unmatched: 10. The CDR3 covers 15 residues. The CDR3 DNA is TGTGCCAGTAGCAATCCCTACAGGGGGCGAACTGAAGCTTTCTTT. Protein sequence: CASSNPYRGRTEAFF. Variable domain in full (rest from reference TRBV19 and TRBJ1-1): DGGITQSPKYLFRKEGQNVTLSCEQNLNHDAMYWYRQDPGQGLRLIYYSQIVNDFQKGDIAEGYSVSREKKESFPLTVTSAQKNPTAFYLCASSNPYRGRTEAFFGQGTRLTVV.

The rearrangement joins TRBV5-5 to TRBJ1-1, with 7 positions matching TRBD1. The CDR3 spans 19 residues. J gave up 0 bases and V 0 bases, and 14 bases lay outside the gene matches. Per the germline V gene, CDR1 is SGHKS and CDR2 is YYEKEE (reference sequence). CDR3: CASSLDWDSASFLNTEAFF. CDR3 coding DNA: TGTGCCAGCAGCTTGGATTGGGACAGTGCGTCGTTTCTGAACACTGAAGCTTTCTTT.

The V gene is TRBV10-2, the J gene TRBJ2-2; no clear D. In germline, CDR1 is WSHSY, CDR2 SAAADI. The V end lost 5 bases, the J end lost 5 bases, and 12 bases lay between the germline ends. The CDR3 extends over 14 amino acids. The CDR3: CASSLQQWTGELFF. The CDR3 region has the DNA TGCGCCAGCAGTCTTCAACAGTGGACCGGGGAGCTGTTTTTT.

This clone is judged medium-sized. The chain is built from TRBV19 and TRBJ1-1; no definite D call. The CDR3 has 17 amino acids. The ends were cut back, 1 base at V and 0 bases at J, with 15 bases in the middle. Germline CDR1 reads LNHDA; CDR2 reads SQIVND (reference sequence). CDR3 loop: CASSIVPGKPLNTEAFF. The DNA of the CDR3 is TGTGCCAGTAGTATAGTACCGGGAAAGCCTTTGAACACTGAAGCTTTCTTT.

The chain links TRBV14 to TRBJ1-1, with 8 bases aligning to TRBD1. V gave up 0 bases and J gave up 9 bases; unmatched junction bases: 3. Germline assignment: CDR1 SGHDN and CDR2 FVKESK. The length of the CDR3 is 13 residues. The CDR3 protein is CASSQDLRGQAFF. In nucleotides, the CDR3 is TGTGCCAGCAGCCAAGATCTCAGGGGGCAAGCTTTCTTT.

The chain carries TRBV19 and TRBJ1-5; D is unresolved. The germline CDR1 and CDR2 sequences are LNHDA and SQIVND (reference sequence). CDR3 size: 13 residues. With 6 bases removed from V and 5 bases from J, the gap between germline ends came to 11 bases. The CDR3 region is CASSRGVDQPQHF. CDR3 DNA sequence: TGTGCCAGTAGCCGGGGTGTTGATCAGCCCCAGCATTTT.

A few counts support this clone. The V and J genes are TRBV6-2 or TRBV6-3 and TRBJ2-7; 10 nucleotides match TRBD2. The germline V gene has CDR1 MNHEY and CDR2 SVGEGT. This CDR3 has 13 residues. V shed 5 bases and J 3 bases; nucleotides not matched to a gene: 1. In DNA, the CDR3 is TGTGCCAGCAGTATAGCGGGAGGCTACGAGCAGTACTTC. It translates to CASSIAGGYEQYF.

V gene TRBV6-5 combines with J gene TRBJ1-2; 8 nucleotides agree with TRBD1. The CDR3 extends over 13 amino acids. Germline V CDR1 and CDR2: MNHEY, SVGAGI. V lost 2 bases, J lost 7 bases, and 3 bases stayed unmatched. CDR3 sequence reads: CASSYGRGLGYTF. CDR3 nucleotides: TGTGCCAGCAGTTACGGCAGGGGGCTTGGCTACACCTTC.

The chain couples TRBV28 to TRBJ1-2; TRBD1 aligns across 7 bases. The CDR3 runs to 14 residues. V was clipped by 6 bases and J by 8 bases; unmatched bases: 12. Germline CDR1 and CDR2: MDHEN and SYDVKM. The DNA for the CDR3 is TGTGCCAGCAGCCCAGGGGGTGAGATTCCCGGCTACACCTTC. Amino acids: CASSPGGEIPGYTF.